Following are 19 T cell receptor beta chains from one sample sequenced in a study of blood T cell repertoires in COVID-19. Only in-frame clones appear in the TCRdb table, and some are missing; sequencing was by immunoSEQ multiplex PCR. The sample carries under 300,000 clones, about four fifths recorded once. Sequences were obtained from peripheral blood. These receptors all stem from a young man who had recovered from COVID-19.

This chain uses TRBV6-5 with TRBJ2-2, with a possible D match to TRBD1 (6 bases). V lost 6 bases, J lost 4 bases, and 15 bases lay in between. The CDR3 runs to 15 residues. The germline V gene has CDR1 MNHEY and CDR2 SVGAGI. CDR3 coding DNA: TGTGCCAGCAGCCAAGACAGGCCCCCCACCGGGGAGCTGTTTTTT. Protein product: CASSQDRPPTGELFF.

V and J are TRBV7-8 and TRBJ2-1, with 7 bases that match TRBD1. The CDR3 sequence is 15 residues long. V lost 5 bases and J lost 3; bases outside the gene matches: 7. Germline V CDR1 and CDR2: SGHVS, FQNEAQ. CDR3 amino acids: CASSPDRVRYNEQFF. The CDR3 DNA is TGTGCCAGCAGCCCCGACAGGGTCCGCTACAATGAGCAGTTCTTC.

This chain's CDR3 is CASSSGHGNEKLFF. Here the CDR3 DNA reads TGTGCCAGCAGCTCGGGACACGGGAATGAAAAACTGTTTTTT. The rearrangement uses TRBV7-7 and TRBJ1-4, with a tentative D call TRBD1 (6 bases). In germline, CDR1 is SSHAT, CDR2 FNYEAQ (reference sequence). The CDR3 sequence is 14 residues long. Trimming took off 4 bases at V and 5 bases at J, with 11 bases between the two ends.

The V and J genes are TRBV12-2 and TRBJ1-1; whether TRBD1, the table's D call, matches the DNA was not checked. TRBV12-2 is a recognized pseudogene. CDR3 size: 15 residues. The CDR3 sequence: CASRLGERGRTEAFF. CDR3 DNA sequence: TGTGCAAGTCGCTTAGGCGAGAGGGGGCGCACTGAAGCTTTCTTT.

This chain joins TRBV7-9 and TRBJ1-3; D possibly corresponds to TRBD1 (6 bases). CDR3 length: 14 residues. CDR1 is SEHNR and CDR2 is FQNEAQ in the germline V gene (reference sequence). V dropped 0 bases and J dropped 3 bases, with 6 bases sitting between them. The CDR3 region is CASSLAQGGNTIYF. The CDR3 region has the DNA TGTGCCAGCAGCTTAGCACAGGGTGGAAACACCATATATTTT.

The chain uses TRBV6-5 and TRBJ2-1; 12 bases match TRBD2. This CDR3 comprises 14 residues. Trimming removed 10 bases from V and 6 bases from J; junction bases left unmatched: 7. Germline V CDR1 and CDR2: MNHEY, SVGAGI. The DNA for the CDR3 is TGTGCCACGACCCTAGCGGGGGGGGGCAATGAGCAGTTCTTC. It is translated as CATTLAGGGNEQFF.

The chain couples TRBV5-4 to TRBJ1-3; 8 nucleotides line up with TRBD1. V lost 4 bases, J lost 0 bases, and 3 bases stayed unmatched. The CDR3 contains 15 residues. CDR1 SGHNT and CDR2 YYREEE come from the germline V gene (reference sequence). This CDR3 reads CASSRGQGSGNTIYF. The CDR3 coding sequence is TGTGCCAGCAGCCGAGGACAGGGCTCTGGAAACACCATATATTTT. The full variable domain, its missing parts supplied by reference TRBV5-4 and TRBJ1-3, is ETGVTQSPTHLIKTRGQQVTLRCSSQSGHNTVSWYQQALGQGPQFIFQYYREEENGRGNFPPRFSGLQFPNYSSELNVNALELDDSALYLCASSRGQGSGNTIYFGEGSWLTVV.

This sequence joins TRBV7-2 and TRBJ2-5, with D tentatively TRBD2 (6 bases). The CDR3 contains 18 residues. Germline V lookup: CDR1 SGHTA, CDR2 FQGNSA. Between the trimmed V and J ends, which lost 8 bases and 0 bases, there was a span of 25 bases. The CDR3 reads CASAGGVLGQKYQETQYF. In nucleotides, the CDR3 is TGTGCCAGCGCCGGGGGAGTATTAGGTCAAAAGTACCAAGAGACCCAGTACTTC.

The chain is built from TRBV29-1 and TRBJ1-1; maybe TRBD1 (5 bases). Per germline, CDR1 SQVTM and CDR2 ANQGSEA. CDR3 size: 13 residues. V lost 2 bases and J lost 1, with 8 bases in between. The CDR3 nucleotides read TGCAGCGTTGAAAACAGGAGGAACACTGAAGCTTTCTTT. This translates into CSVENRRNTEAFF.

The CDR3 sequence: CASSLPDSYGYTF. The CDR3 DNA reads TGTGCCAGCAGCCTACCAGACAGCTATGGCTACACCTTC. The chain combines TRBV11-2 with TRBJ1-2, with D possibly matching TRBD1 (5 bases). V was clipped by 5 bases and J by 4 bases, with 11 bases between them. Germline V gene data show CDR1 as SGHAT and CDR2 as FQNNGV. The CDR3 covers 13 residues.

J is TRBJ1-5 and V is TRBV6-1; D possibly corresponds to TRBD1 (5 bases). CDR3 length equals 15 residues. The V gene's germline CDR1 is MNHNS and CDR2 SASEGT. Trimming removed 1 base from V and 3 bases from J, with 10 bases in between. Here the CDR3 DNA reads TGTGCCAGCAGTGAAGGGACAAGGGACAATCAGCCCCAGCATTTT. Protein product: CASSEGTRDNQPQHF.

The J gene is TRBJ2-1, the V gene TRBV29-1; TRBD2 matches 8 bases. V shed 3 bases and J 6 bases; nucleotides not matched to a gene: 1. Germline lookup yields CDR1 SQVTM and CDR2 ANQGSEA. The CDR3 loop spans 12 amino acids. The CDR3 DNA is TGCAGCGTTGACCGGGGGGGCAATGAGCAGTTCTTC. This sequence encodes CSVDRGGNEQFF.

For this clone: The same CDR3 arises from other DNA sequences in this sample as well. This rearrangement joins TRBV4-1 to TRBJ2-1; possible D gene TRBD2, 6 bases. The CDR3 loop spans 15 amino acids. Germline V gene sequence: CDR1 MGHRA, CDR2 YSYEKL. The germline V and J ends were trimmed by 1 base and 3 bases, with 10 bases remaining between them. CDR3 in DNA: TGCGCCAGCAGCCAAGGAACGGGGGACTACAATGAGCAGTTCTTC. Encoded protein: CASSQGTGDYNEQFF.

The chain joins TRBV5-1 to TRBJ1-1; D gene unclear. This CDR3 contains 15 residues. Trimming stripped 0 bases from V and 4 bases from J, with 13 bases between. CDR1 is SGHRS and CDR2 is YFSETQ in the germline V gene. In DNA form, the CDR3 reads TGCGCCAGCAGCTTGGTGCCAGGAGGTCGCACTGAAGCTTTCTTT. Protein product: CASSLVPGGRTEAFF. Full variable domain (outside the CDR3, taken from reference TRBV5-1 and TRBJ1-1): KAGVTQTPRYLIKTRGQQVTLSCSPISGHRSVSWYQQTPGQGLQFLFEYFSETQRNKGNFPGRFSGRQFSNSRSEMNVSTLELGDSALYLCASSLVPGGRTEAFFGQGTRLTVV.

The chain couples TRBV7-8 to TRBJ2-3, with TRBD1 matching 7 bases. The V gene's germline CDR1 is SGHVS and CDR2 FQNEAQ. CDR3 length equals 15 residues. The V gene end was trimmed by 5 bases and the J gene end by 2 bases; junction bases not matched to a gene: 7. As DNA, the CDR3 is TGTGCCAGCAGCCCTCACAGGGGATACACAGATACGCAGTATTTT. Translation gives CASSPHRGYTDTQYF.

A single count supports this clone. This chain connects TRBV5-1 to TRBJ2-3, with 7 bases that match TRBD1. The CDR3 runs 15 residues. Trimming at V came to 1 base and at J to 4 bases, leaving 6 bases not matched to a gene. The V gene's germline CDR1 is SGHRS and CDR2 YFSETQ. Here the CDR3 DNA reads TGCGCCAGCAGCTTGACAGGACAGGCCCCAGATACGCAGTATTTT. Protein product: CASSLTGQAPDTQYF. Full variable domain (remainder filled in from reference TRBV5-1 and TRBJ2-3): KAGVTQTPRYLIKTRGQQVTLSCSPISGHRSVSWYQQTPGQGLQFLFEYFSETQRNKGNFPGRFSGRQFSNSRSEMNVSTLELGDSALYLCASSLTGQAPDTQYFGPGTRLTVL.

In its sample, this clone was seen a few times. The genes are TRBV27 and TRBJ1-1; D possibly corresponds to TRBD1 (6 bases). Germline V CDR1 and CDR2: MNHEY, SMNVEV (reference sequence). V dropped 5 bases and J dropped 5 bases, with 12 bases sitting between them. The CDR3 contains 13 residues. The CDR3 loop reads CASSPVRGTEAFF. In DNA, the CDR3 is TGTGCCAGCAGTCCAGTAAGGGGGACTGAAGCTTTCTTT.

This clone was seen just once. CDR3 loop: CASSSGLAQRTDTQYF. CDR3 DNA: TGCGCCAGCAGCTCAGGACTAGCGCAACGCACAGATACGCAGTATTTT. The chain is built from TRBV5-1 and TRBJ2-3; 9 bases map to TRBD2. Germline assignment: CDR1 SGHRS and CDR2 YFSETQ. CDR3 length: 16 residues. V was clipped by 3 bases and J by 1 base; unmatched bases: 6.

The V and J genes are TRBV5-1 and TRBJ2-3; weak D call: TRBD2 (5 bases). The length of the CDR3 is 15 residues. CDR1 is SGHRS and CDR2 is YFSETQ in the germline V gene. V was trimmed by 5 bases and J by 1 base, leaving 14 bases between them. Here the CDR3 DNA reads TGCGCCAGCAGGACGGGGAATGGGGGCACAGATACGCAGTATTTT. It yields the protein CASRTGNGGTDTQYF.